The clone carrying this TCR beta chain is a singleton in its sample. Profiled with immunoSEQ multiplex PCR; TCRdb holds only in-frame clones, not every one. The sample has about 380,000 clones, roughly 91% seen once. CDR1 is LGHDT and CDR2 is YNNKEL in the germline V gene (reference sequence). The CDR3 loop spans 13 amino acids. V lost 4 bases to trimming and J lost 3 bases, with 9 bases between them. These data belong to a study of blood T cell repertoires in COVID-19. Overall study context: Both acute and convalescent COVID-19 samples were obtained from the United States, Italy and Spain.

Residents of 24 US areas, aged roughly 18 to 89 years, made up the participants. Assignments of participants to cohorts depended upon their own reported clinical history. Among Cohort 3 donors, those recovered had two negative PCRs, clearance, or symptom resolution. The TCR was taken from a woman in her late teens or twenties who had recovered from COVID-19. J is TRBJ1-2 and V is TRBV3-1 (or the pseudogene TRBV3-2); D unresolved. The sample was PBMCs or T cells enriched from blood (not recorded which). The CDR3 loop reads CASSPDGDYGYTF. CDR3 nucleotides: TGTGCCAGCAGCCCCGACGGGGACTATGGCTACACCTTC.